This section outlines one T cell receptor beta chain sequence together with its context. The CDR3 is 14 amino acids. CDR1 and CDR2 (germline): KGHSH, LQKENI. After removal of 4 bases from V and 6 bases from J, the junction contained 8 bases not matched to a gene. The sample comes from a study of blood T cell repertoires in COVID-19. Study-level background: Collection of acute and convalescent COVID-19 samples took place in the United States, Italy and Spain. Sources were T cells, B-cell-depleted T cells, or PBMCs; the material itself was cDNA or gDNA.

Source study methods: Scientists estimated how many nucleated cells there were by amplifying reference gene primers. Sequencing used immunoSEQ multiplex PCR; TCRdb keeps in-frame clones, though not all of them. V and J calls and clone size are those listed in that table; D and trimming were worked out from the DNA. The table has 35,000 to 45,000 clones, over 70% seen once. The source is a man in his 70s with acute or convalescent COVID-19. What was sequenced was peripheral blood. This chain connects TRBV18 to TRBJ2-7; 8 positions agree with TRBD1. The CDR3 spells CASSQQGDPSEQYF. For the CDR3, the DNA is TGTGCCAGCTCACAACAGGGGGATCCTTCCGAGCAGTACTTC.